These 19 T cell receptor beta chains were all obtained from the same sample, sequenced in a study of blood T cell repertoires in COVID-19 (TCRdb year 2020). The receptor library was made with the immunoSEQ multiplex PCR assay. TCRdb took over this immuneACCESS table, retaining in-frame rearrangements with V and J assigned. Such tables are incomplete; in checked studies, under half of the missing clones stem from an unresolved V gene, and the remainder is unexplained. Within this sample are approximately 62,000 clones, with 81% of them counted one time only. The leading ten clones occupy about 16% of the sample. Sequencing was performed on peripheral blood. The receptor source for this set is an elderly man with acute or convalescent COVID-19.

The rearrangement links TRBV3-1 (or the pseudogene TRBV3-2) to TRBJ2-7; 10 bases align to TRBD1. The V and J ends lost 4 bases and 6 bases, in that order; junction bases with no gene match: 6. The CDR3 loop spans 14 amino acids. CDR1 and CDR2 (germline): LGHDT, YNNKEL (reference sequence). In DNA, the CDR3 is TGTGCCAGCAGCCTCCCGACAGGGGGCGGCGAGCAGTACTTC. It yields the protein CASSLPTGGGEQYF.

The CDR3 here is CASSLVVTGAEANYGYTF. In DNA form, the CDR3 reads TGTGCCAGCAGCTTAGTAGTGACAGGGGCTGAAGCTAACTATGGCTACACCTTC. The chain recombines TRBV7-8 with TRBJ1-2; 8 nucleotides agree with TRBD1. This CDR3 has 18 residues. Germline trimming cut 1 base from V and 0 bases from J; bases unmatched to any gene: 10. The germline CDR1 and CDR2 sequences are SGHVS and FQNEAQ.

The V and J genes are TRBV2 and TRBJ2-2; TRBD1 aligns across 10 bases. Germline V gives CDR1 SNHLY, CDR2 FYNNEI. Trimming cost V 6 bases and J 5 bases; bases outside gene matches: 9. CDR3 length equals 16 residues. The CDR3 nucleotides read TGTGCCAGCAGCATTGAGACAGGGGGCGCGACCGGGGAGCTGTTTTTT. This codes for CASSIETGGATGELFF.

As DNA, the CDR3 is TGTGCCAGCAGTGATCCGGGACAGGGTCTAATGTGGTACTTC. Encoded protein: CASSDPGQGLMWYF. The chain has TRBV2 and TRBJ2-7, with TRBD1 matching 9 bases. Germline CDR1 reads SNHLY; CDR2 reads FYNNEI. Trimming took 3 bases from V and 12 from J; bases not matched to a gene: 12. The CDR3 has 14 residues.

The chain recombines TRBV7-9 with TRBJ2-5, with 10 bases matching TRBD1. With V trimmed by 3 bases and J by 1 base, 5 bases remained unmatched. The CDR3 contains 16 residues. The germline gives CDR1 SEHNR, CDR2 FQNEAQ (reference sequence). The CDR3 DNA is TGTGCCAGCAGCTTCTGGGACAGGGGACCCCAAGAGACCCAGTACTTC. Its translation is CASSFWDRGPQETQYF.

The chain links TRBV7-8 to TRBJ1-5; no clear D. V dropped 5 bases and J dropped 8 bases, with 13 bases sitting between them. This CDR3 is 13 amino acids long. Germline lookup yields CDR1 SGHVS and CDR2 FQNEAQ. The CDR3 loop reads CASSLQSFEPQHF. CDR3 DNA sequence: TGTGCCAGCAGCCTGCAGTCTTTCGAGCCCCAGCATTTT.

This clone was observed once. This chain links TRBV10-2 with TRBJ1-4; D might be TRBD1 (5 bases). Germline CDR1 WSHSY, CDR2 SAAADI. There are 15 residues in the CDR3. Trimming cost V 0 bases and J 8 bases, with 13 bases left between them. CDR3 DNA sequence: TGCGCCAGCAGTGAGTCTCCAGGGCAAGGGGAAAAACTGTTTTTT. Translating it yields CASSESPGQGEKLFF.

The chain carries TRBV30 and TRBJ2-1, with D perhaps matching TRBD1 (5 bases). Germline V gene sequence: CDR1 GTSNPN, CDR2 SVGIG (reference sequence). With 0 bases removed from V and 15 bases from J, the gap between germline ends came to 15 bases. The CDR3 runs to 12 residues. The CDR3: CAWSVGGASRFF. The CDR3 DNA sequence: TGTGCCTGGAGTGTAGGTGGGGCCTCTCGGTTCTTC.

The chain is built from TRBV3-1 (or the pseudogene TRBV3-2) and TRBJ2-3; D unresolved. The CDR3 runs to 12 residues. V was shortened by 4 bases and J by 2 bases, with 4 bases between the two germline ends. The germline V gene encodes CDR1 LGHDT and CDR2 YNNKEL (reference sequence). The chain's CDR3 is CASSPHTDTQYF. CDR3 coding DNA: TGTGCCAGCAGCCCCCACACAGATACGCAGTATTTT.

The V call is TRBV18, the J call TRBJ1-2; 8 positions match TRBD1. J was trimmed by 8 bases and V by 0 bases; bases with no gene match: 5. There are 14 residues in the CDR3. Per the germline V gene, CDR1 is KGHSH and CDR2 is LQKENI. Here the CDR3 DNA reads TGTGCCAGCTCACCACCCAGGGGGCTGGGAGGCTACACCTTC. It yields the protein CASSPPRGLGGYTF.

The rearrangement joins TRBV5-1 to TRBJ2-3; D is unresolved. This CDR3 comprises 14 residues. V shed 4 bases and J shed 4 bases, with 13 bases lying between them. Germline assignment: CDR1 SGHRS and CDR2 YFSETQ. CDR3 DNA: TGCGCCAGCAGCGTGGACCCGCAGGCAGATACGCAGTATTTT. Translated, it gives CASSVDPQADTQYF. Full variable domain (rest looked up from reference TRBV5-1 and TRBJ2-3): KAGVTQTPRYLIKTRGQQVTLSCSPISGHRSVSWYQQTPGQGLQFLFEYFSETQRNKGNFPGRFSGRQFSNSRSEMNVSTLELGDSALYLCASSVDPQADTQYFGPGTRLTVL.

This clone showed up just once. V usage is TRBV18 and J usage is TRBJ2-3; TRBD2 matches at 9 bases. Germline loops: CDR1 KGHSH, CDR2 LQKENI. J lost 3 bases, V lost 3 bases, and 4 bases had no gene match. The CDR3 contains 15 residues. The CDR3 DNA is TGTGCCAGCTCACCTCAGCGGGGGGCAACAGATACGCAGTATTTT. Amino acids: CASSPQRGATDTQYF.

V usage is TRBV29-1 and J usage is TRBJ2-3; a possible D gene is TRBD1 (5 bases). Germline-derived CDR1 and CDR2 are SQVTM and ANQGSEA. The CDR3 contains 13 residues. The V and J ends lost 3 bases and 2 bases respectively, with 9 bases between them. This CDR3 is CSVDAGNTDTQYF. The CDR3 region has the DNA TGCAGCGTTGACGCAGGGAACACAGATACGCAGTATTTT.

The chain recombines TRBV7-9 with TRBJ2-5; perhaps TRBD1 as D (6 bases). Germline assignment: CDR1 SEHNR and CDR2 FQNEAQ (reference sequence). The CDR3 runs 16 residues. Trimming left V 5 bases short and J 5 bases short, with 21 bases between. CDR3 in amino acids: CASSPPTGTPYETQYF. CDR3 bases: TGTGCCAGCAGCCCCCCCACAGGGACCCCCTACGAGACCCAGTACTTC.

The table lists this clone with a few counts. The chain links TRBV6-6 to TRBJ2-2; 8 bases match TRBD1. This CDR3 region has 13 residues. The V gene end was trimmed by 5 bases and the J gene end by 4 bases; junction bases not matched to a gene: 0. Germline V gives CDR1 MNHNY, CDR2 SVGAGI (reference sequence). CDR3 nucleotides: TGTGCCAGCAGTGACAGGGGCACCGGGGAGCTGTTTTTT. Translating gives CASSDRGTGELFF.

The chain combines TRBV6-5 with TRBJ1-2, with D unresolved. CDR3 length: 15 residues. Trimming took off 6 bases at V and 4 bases at J, with 18 bases between the two ends. Germline lookup yields CDR1 MNHEY and CDR2 SVGAGI. This CDR3 is CASRVTAQYFYGYTF. Here the CDR3 DNA reads TGTGCCAGCAGGGTAACAGCCCAGTACTTCTATGGCTACACCTTC.

The rearrangement uses TRBV6-5 and TRBJ1-1; 7 bases map to TRBD1. CDR1 is MNHEY and CDR2 is SVGAGI in the germline V gene. The CDR3 sequence is 14 residues long. After removal of 4 bases from V and 5 bases from J, the junction contained 7 bases not matched to a gene. Here the CDR3 DNA reads TGTGCCAGCAGTTCCGGGACAGTGGGTACTGAAGCTTTCTTT. It specifies CASSSGTVGTEAFF.

V and J are TRBV9 and TRBJ2-3; tentatively, D is TRBD2 (6 bases). The CDR3 length is 15 residues. Germline CDR1 and CDR2: SGDLS and YYNGEE. With 2 bases removed from V and 4 bases from J, the gap between germline ends came to 14 bases. CDR3 DNA sequence: TGTGCCAGCAGCGTGAACGGGGGAGTTGCAGATACGCAGTATTTT. This sequence encodes CASSVNGGVADTQYF.

The CDR3 sequence is CASSPGLSGGAGGFF. The CDR3 region has the DNA TGCGCCAGCAGCCCGGGCCTTAGCGGGGGGGCCGGGGGGTTCTTC. The chain uses TRBV5-1 and TRBJ2-1; 11 nucleotides match TRBD2. The CDR3 loop spans 15 amino acids. J was trimmed by 15 bases and V by 4 bases; bases with no gene match: 15. Germline V CDR1 and CDR2: SGHRS, YFSETQ.